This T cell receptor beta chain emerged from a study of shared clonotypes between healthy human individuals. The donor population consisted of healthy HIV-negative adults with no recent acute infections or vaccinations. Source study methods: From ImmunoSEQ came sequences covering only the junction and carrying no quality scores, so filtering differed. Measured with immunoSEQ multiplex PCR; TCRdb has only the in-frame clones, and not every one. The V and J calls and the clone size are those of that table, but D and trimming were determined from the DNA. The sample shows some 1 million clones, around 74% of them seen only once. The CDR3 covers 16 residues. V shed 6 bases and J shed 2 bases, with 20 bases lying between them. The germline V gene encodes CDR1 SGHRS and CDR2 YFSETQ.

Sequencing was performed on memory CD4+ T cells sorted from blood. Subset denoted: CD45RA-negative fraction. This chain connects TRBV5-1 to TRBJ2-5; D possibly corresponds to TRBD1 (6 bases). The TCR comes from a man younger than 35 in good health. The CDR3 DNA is TGCGCCAGCACCCCGAAGGCCCCAGGGGCTCAAGAGACCCAGTACTTC. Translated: CASTPKAPGAQETQYF.